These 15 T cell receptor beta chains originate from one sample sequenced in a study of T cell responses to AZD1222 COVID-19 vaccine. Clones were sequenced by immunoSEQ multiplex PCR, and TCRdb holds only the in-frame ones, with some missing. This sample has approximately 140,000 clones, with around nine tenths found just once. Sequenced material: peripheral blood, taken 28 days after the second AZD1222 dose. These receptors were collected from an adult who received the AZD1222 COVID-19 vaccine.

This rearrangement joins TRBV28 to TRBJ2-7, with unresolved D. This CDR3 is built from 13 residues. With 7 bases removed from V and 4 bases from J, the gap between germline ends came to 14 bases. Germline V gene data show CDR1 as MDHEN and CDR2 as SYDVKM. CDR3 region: CASTLPGRYEQYF. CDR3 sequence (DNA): TGTGCCAGCACCCTACCCGGGCGGTACGAGCAGTACTTC.

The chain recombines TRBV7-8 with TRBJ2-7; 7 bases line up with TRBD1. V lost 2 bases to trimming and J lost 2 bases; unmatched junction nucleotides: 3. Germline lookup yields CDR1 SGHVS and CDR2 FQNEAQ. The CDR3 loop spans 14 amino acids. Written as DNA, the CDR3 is TGTGCCAGCAGCTTACAGGGGGAGACCTACGAGCAGTACTTC. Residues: CASSLQGETYEQYF.

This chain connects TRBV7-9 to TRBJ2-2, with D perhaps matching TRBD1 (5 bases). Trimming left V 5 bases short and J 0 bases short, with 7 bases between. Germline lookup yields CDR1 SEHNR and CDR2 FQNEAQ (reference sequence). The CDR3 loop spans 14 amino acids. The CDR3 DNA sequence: TGTGCCAGCAGCCCGACAGCGAACACCGGGGAGCTGTTTTTT. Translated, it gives CASSPTANTGELFF.

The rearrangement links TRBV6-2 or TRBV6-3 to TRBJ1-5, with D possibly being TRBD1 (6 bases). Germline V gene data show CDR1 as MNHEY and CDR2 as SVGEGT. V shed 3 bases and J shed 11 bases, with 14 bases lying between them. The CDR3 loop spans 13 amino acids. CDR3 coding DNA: TGTGCCAGCAGTTATGGGCAGACAGGTACCCAGCATTTT. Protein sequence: CASSYGQTGTQHF.

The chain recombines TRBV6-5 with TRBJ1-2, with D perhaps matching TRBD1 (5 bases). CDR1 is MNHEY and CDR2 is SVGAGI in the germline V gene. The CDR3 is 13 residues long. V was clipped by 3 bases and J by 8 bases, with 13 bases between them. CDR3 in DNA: TGTGCCAGCAGTTATTCTGGGACTGAAGGCTACACCTTC. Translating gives CASSYSGTEGYTF.

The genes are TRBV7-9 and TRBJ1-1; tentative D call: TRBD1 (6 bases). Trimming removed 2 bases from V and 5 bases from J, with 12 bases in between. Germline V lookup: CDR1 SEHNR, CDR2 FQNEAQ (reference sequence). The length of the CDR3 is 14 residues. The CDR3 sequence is CASSLLGGGTEAFF. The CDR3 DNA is TGTGCCAGCAGCTTACTGGGGGGCGGGACTGAAGCTTTCTTT.

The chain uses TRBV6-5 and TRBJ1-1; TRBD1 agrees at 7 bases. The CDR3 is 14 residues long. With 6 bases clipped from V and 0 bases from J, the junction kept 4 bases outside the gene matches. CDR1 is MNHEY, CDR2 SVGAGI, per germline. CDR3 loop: CASRMGQLNTEAFF. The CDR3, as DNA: TGTGCCAGCAGGATGGGACAGTTGAACACTGAAGCTTTCTTT.

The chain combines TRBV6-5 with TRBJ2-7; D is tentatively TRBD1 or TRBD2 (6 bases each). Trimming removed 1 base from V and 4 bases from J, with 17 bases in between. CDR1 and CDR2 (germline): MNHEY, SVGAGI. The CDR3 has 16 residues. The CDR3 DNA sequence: TGTGCCAGCAGTTACTACTCCACACAGGGAGGATACGAGCAGTACTTC. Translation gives CASSYYSTQGGYEQYF.

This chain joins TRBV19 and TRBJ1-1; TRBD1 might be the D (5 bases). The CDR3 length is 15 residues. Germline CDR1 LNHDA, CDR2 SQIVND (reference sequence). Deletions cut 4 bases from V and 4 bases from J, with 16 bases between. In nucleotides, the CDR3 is TGTGCCAGTAGTAGAGCTAGGGGAGAGGGCACTGAAGCTTTCTTT. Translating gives CASSRARGEGTEAFF.

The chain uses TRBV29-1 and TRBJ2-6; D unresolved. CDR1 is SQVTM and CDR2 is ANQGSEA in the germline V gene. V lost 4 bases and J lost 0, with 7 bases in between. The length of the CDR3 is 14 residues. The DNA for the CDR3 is TGCAGCGTTGGATTGGACTCTGGGGCCAACGTCCTGACTTTC. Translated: CSVGLDSGANVLTF.

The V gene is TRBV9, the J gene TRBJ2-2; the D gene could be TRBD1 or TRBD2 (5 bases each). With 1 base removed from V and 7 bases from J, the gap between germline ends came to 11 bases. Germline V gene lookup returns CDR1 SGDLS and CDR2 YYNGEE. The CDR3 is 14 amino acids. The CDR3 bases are TGTGCCAGCAGCGTAAGGGTGGGGGACGGGGAGCTGTTTTTT. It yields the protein CASSVRVGDGELFF.

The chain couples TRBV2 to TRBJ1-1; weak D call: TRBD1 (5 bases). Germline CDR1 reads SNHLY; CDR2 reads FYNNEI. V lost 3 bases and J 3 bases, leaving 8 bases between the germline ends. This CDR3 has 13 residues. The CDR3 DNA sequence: TGTGCCAGCAGTGACTCCAGGGACACTGAAGCTTTCTTT. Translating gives CASSDSRDTEAFF.

CDR3 coding DNA: TGTGCCAGTAGTGCGACAGGGTTGGGTCAGCCCCAGCATTTT. It specifies CASSATGLGQPQHF. This sequence joins TRBV19 and TRBJ1-5; 7 nucleotides match TRBD1. The CDR3 spans 14 residues. Per the germline V gene, CDR1 is LNHDA and CDR2 is SQIVND (reference sequence). J was trimmed by 6 bases and V by 5 bases; bases with no gene match: 7.

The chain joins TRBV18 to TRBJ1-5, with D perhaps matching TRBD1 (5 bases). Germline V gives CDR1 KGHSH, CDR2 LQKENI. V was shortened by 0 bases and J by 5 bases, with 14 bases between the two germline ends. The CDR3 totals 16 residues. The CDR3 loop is CASSPPMGPGDQPQHF. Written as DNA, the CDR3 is TGTGCCAGCTCACCACCGATGGGGCCTGGGGATCAGCCCCAGCATTTT.

Here the CDR3 reads CASSPGGDGEQFF. DNA of the CDR3: TGTGCCAGCTCACCTGGAGGGGACGGTGAGCAGTTCTTC. The V gene is TRBV18, the J gene TRBJ2-1, with D perhaps matching TRBD2 (6 bases). This CDR3 contains 13 residues. Germline loops: CDR1 KGHSH, CDR2 LQKENI. V was shortened by 3 bases and J by 9 bases, with 12 bases between the two germline ends. The full variable domain, with the rest looked up from reference TRBV18 and TRBJ2-1, is NAGVMQNPRHLVRRRGQEARLRCSPMKGHSHVYWYRQLPEEGLKFMVYLQKENIIDESGMPKERFSAEFPKEGPSILRIQQVVRGDSAAYFCASSPGGDGEQFFGPGTRLTVL.